This T cell receptor beta chain was captured in a study of cytomegalovirus exposure and HLA in healthy donors. Study results and limitations: At a 0.05 false discovery rate, a later analysis found 18,000 or so TCR beta sequences to be associated with HLA alleles. For most TCR beta V segments, an earlier analysis put the productive rate at about 87% or about 30% of the time.

PCR amplification relied on 60 Vbeta primers (plus 13 Jbeta primers). Method: immunoSEQ multiplex PCR; TCRdb's copy keeps in-frame clones and lacks some. The sample comprises about 190,000 clones, over 70% of which are singletons, and 1.6% rests with the top ten. CDR1 and CDR2 (germline): SGHRS, YFSETQ. Between the trimmed V and J ends, which lost 4 bases and 6 bases, there was a span of 20 bases. The CDR3 extends over 15 amino acids. Remarks on this clone: The antigen is undetermined.

This receptor was taken from a woman younger than 30 in good health and CMV-seronegative. This chain uses TRBV5-1 with TRBJ2-7; D is perhaps TRBD2 (5 bases). The source material was PBMCs. The CDR3 bases are TGCGCCAGCAGCACCCTACTAGTGGAAGGAGGCGAGCAGTACTTC. Protein sequence: CASSTLLVEGGEQYF.